The 18 T cell receptor beta chains below were found in one sample sequenced in a study of T cell repertoires in cytomegalovirus infection. From the reads, TCRdb called clonotypes with MiXCR, one entry per CDR3 protein. The sample includes roughly 500,000 distinct CDR3 sequences, around 10% of them seen just once. Sequencing was done on a sample of PBMCs. The receptors originated from a human donor in good health (CMV status not recorded). Some clones in this sample may be carry-over from other donors' samples.

This clonotype was detected many times. This chain links TRBV7-8 with TRBJ1-1; 9 nucleotides line up with TRBD1. This CDR3 is 18 amino acids long. Germline CDR1 and CDR2: SGHVS and FQNEAQ. After removal of 4 bases from V and 0 bases from J, the junction contained 12 bases not matched to a gene. The CDR3 region is CASSSGTGILTLNTEAFF. CDR3 bases: TGTGCCAGCAGCTCCGGGACAGGGATACTAACGTTGAACACTGAAGCTTTCTTT.

This clonotype showed up just a few times. The CDR3 nucleotides are TGTGCCAGTAGTATAGCGCTAGGGACAGGTTACTACAATGAGCAGTTCTTC. This codes for CASSIALGTGYYNEQFF. The V and J genes are TRBV19 and TRBJ2-1, with TRBD1 matching 8 bases. V gave up 1 base and J gave up 3 bases; unmatched junction bases: 8. The CDR3 covers 17 residues. Germline V lookup: CDR1 LNHDA, CDR2 SQIVND (reference sequence). Based on the CDR3 plus reference TRBV19 and TRBJ2-1, the full variable domain is DGGITQSPKYLFRKEGQNVTLSCEQNLNHDAMYWYRQDPGQGLRLIYYSQIVNDFQKGDIAEGYSVSREKKESFPLTVTSAQKNPTAFYLCASSIALGTGYYNEQFFGPGTRLTVL.

Many counts were recorded for this clonotype. The chain couples TRBV6-2 or TRBV6-3 to TRBJ1-5; D uncertain. V shed 6 bases and J shed 4 bases, with 10 bases lying between them. The length of the CDR3 is 13 residues. CDR1 is MNHEY, CDR2 SVGEGT, per germline. CDR3 nucleotide sequence: TGTGCCAGCAGACCTGGAGGTAATCAGCCCCAGCATTTT. Its protein product is CASRPGGNQPQHF.

This clonotype was picked up a small number of times. This chain links TRBV6-1 with TRBJ1-5; D ambiguous. The CDR3 is 15 residues long. The germline V gene encodes CDR1 MNHNS and CDR2 SASEGT. Trimming shortened V by 3 bases and J by 0 bases, and 9 bases separated the two germline ends. For the CDR3, the DNA is TGTGCCAGCAGTGACGGATATGTTAGCAATCAGCCCCAGCATTTT. This gives the protein CASSDGYVSNQPQHF.

This clonotype has a count of ten or more. CDR3 in amino acids: CSVAYSSNQPQHF. The CDR3 DNA is TGCAGCGTTGCATACAGCTCCAATCAGCCCCAGCATTTT. The chain recombines TRBV29-1 with TRBJ1-5; D uncertain. The V gene lost 4 bases and the J gene lost 3 bases, with 10 bases spanning the gap. Looked up from germline, CDR1 is SQVTM and CDR2 is ANQGSEA. The CDR3 runs 13 residues.

This clonotype was counted ten times or more. This chain joins TRBV7-9 and TRBJ2-3; weak D call: TRBD2 (6 bases). The CDR3 spans 19 residues. CDR1 is SEHNR, CDR2 FQNEAQ, per germline (reference sequence). The V gene lost 5 bases and the J gene lost 3 bases, with 27 bases spanning the gap. The CDR3 coding sequence is TGTGCCAGCAGCCCAACCGGTGGGGGGTCCCGGTTGGGGACAGATACGCAGTATTTT. Protein: CASSPTGGGSRLGTDTQYF.

This clonotype was counted many times. This chain joins TRBV20-1 and TRBJ2-3; TRBD2 matches at 14 bases. Germline loops: CDR1 DFQATT, CDR2 SNEGSKA (reference sequence). V shed 5 bases, J shed 6 bases, and the junction held 13 bases outside the gene matches. CDR3 length: 17 residues. Here the CDR3 reads CSAWTSGRLNSEDTQYF. In DNA, the CDR3 is TGCAGTGCTTGGACTAGCGGGAGGTTAAACTCTGAGGATACGCAGTATTTT.

This clonotype has only a few counts. CDR3 DNA: TGTGCCTGGAACCCTTTCACGGTCACAGATACGCAGTATTTT. Protein product: CAWNPFTVTDTQYF. The rearrangement joins TRBV30 to TRBJ2-3; D is ambiguous. The germline CDR1 and CDR2 sequences are GTSNPN and SVGIG (reference sequence). This CDR3 contains 14 residues. V was cut by 4 bases and J by 2 bases, with 13 bases left in between.

Concerning this clonotype itself: A clone one base away is much larger, so this may be a read error. This chain connects TRBV28 to TRBJ2-3; D call uncertain. The CDR3 consists of 13 residues. V was trimmed by 7 bases and J by 6 bases, leaving 14 bases between them. Germline V gene sequence: CDR1 MDHEN, CDR2 SYDVKM. The DNA of the CDR3 is TGTGCCAGCATTCGTCAAGGGTCGGATACGCAGTATTTT. It encodes CASIRQGSDTQYF.

Notes on this clonotype: With a much larger clone just one base away, this may be a read error. The chain is built from TRBV2 and TRBJ2-1; D is uncertain. Germline values: CDR1 SNHLY, CDR2 FYNNEI. This CDR3 is built from 19 residues. Here the CDR3 reads CASSDRPRRQPSSSNEQFF. In DNA form, the CDR3 reads TGTGCCAGCAGTGACCGGCCCCGAAGGCAGCCAAGCTCCTCCAATGAGCAGTTCTTC.

This clonotype appeared once. The gene calls are TRBV20-1 and TRBJ2-2; possible D gene TRBD1, 5 bases. The CDR3 loop spans 14 amino acids. From germline, CDR1 is DFQATT and CDR2 SNEGSKA (reference sequence). Trimming stripped 1 base from V and 2 bases from J, with 8 bases between. CDR3 coding DNA: TGCAGTGCTAGAGCCCAGGGTAACACCGGGGAGCTGTTTTTT. It is translated as CSARAQGNTGELFF.

Ten or more counts support this clonotype. At one end, the junction sequence differs from germline, possibly due to a read error. The chain is built from TRBV6-6 and TRBJ2-7; D is possibly TRBD2 (7 bases). The CDR3 length is 13 residues. Per germline, CDR1 MNHNY and CDR2 SVGAGI (reference sequence). For the CDR3, the DNA is TGTGCCAGCAGGGATGAGCGGGGACAAGGCCGCCACTTC. Its translation: CASRDERGQGRHF.

This clonotype was observed at least ten times. The chain couples TRBV4-1 to TRBJ2-1, with 9 bases that match TRBD2. CDR3 length: 17 residues. Germline CDR1 MGHRA, CDR2 YSYEKL. The V and J ends lost 2 bases and 8 bases, in that order; junction bases with no gene match: 13. CDR3 DNA: TGCGCCAGCAGCCAACCACCACGGCGGGAGGGTATGTATGAGCAGTTCTTC. It codes for CASSQPPRREGMYEQFF.

This clonotype occurred many times. The V gene is TRBV23-1, the J gene TRBJ2-5; 8 bases line up with TRBD2. TRBV23-1 is classed as an ORF, of uncertain function. The ends lost 0 bases at V and 4 bases at J; junction bases unmatched: 10. CDR3 length: 17 amino acids. In DNA form, the CDR3 reads TGCGCCAGCAGTCAATCGCGGAGGGCGGGGGGCGGAGAGACCCAGTACTTC. Translation gives CASSQSRRAGGGETQYF.

This clonotype was seen a handful of times. The V and J genes are TRBV27 and TRBJ1-1; D remains unclear. This CDR3 comprises 14 residues. CDR1 and CDR2 (germline): MNHEY, SMNVEV (reference sequence). V was pared by 3 bases and J by 6 bases, with 14 bases between. For the CDR3, the DNA is TGTGCCAGCAGTTTTGGTCAGGCGAGGGCTGAAGCTTTCTTT. Its protein is CASSFGQARAEAFF.

This clonotype was seen at least ten times. The V call is TRBV7-9, the J call TRBJ1-1; D is undetermined. Trimming cost V 2 bases and J 1 base, with 11 bases left between them. CDR1 and CDR2 (germline): SEHNR, FQNEAQ (reference sequence). This CDR3 spans 15 amino acids. In DNA, the CDR3 is TGTGCCAGCAGCTTAACTTCGAGGGAGAACACTGAAGCTTTCTTT. Translated, it gives CASSLTSRENTEAFF.

This clonotype was counted at least ten times. This sequence joins TRBV12-5 and TRBJ1-1; TRBD1 is a possible D gene (6 bases). CDR1 is LGHNT and CDR2 is FRNRAP in the germline V gene. V was pared by 0 bases and J by 1 base, with 9 bases between. The CDR3 has 15 amino acids. CDR3 sequence (DNA): TGTGCTAGTGGTTTGGTATTGGACAGGAACACTGAAGCTTTCTTT. As protein: CASGLVLDRNTEAFF.

This clonotype was counted at least ten times. The rearrangement joins TRBV20-1 to TRBJ2-5; 7 positions match TRBD2. The CDR3 sequence is 14 residues long. V lost 1 base and J lost 2; bases outside the gene matches: 4. Germline CDR1 is DFQATT and CDR2 is SNEGSKA (reference sequence). The CDR3 here is CSARVSGAQETQYF. In DNA form, the CDR3 reads TGCAGTGCTAGAGTCAGCGGGGCGCAAGAGACCCAGTACTTC.